This passage covers 9 T cell receptor beta chains from one sample sequenced in a study of regulatory T cells in long-lasting Graves disease. Both iRepertoire HTBI primers and Arm-PCR of CDR3 regions were used to build the TCR beta libraries. TCRdb reanalysed the multiplex PCR reads using MiXCR and keeps one entry per CDR3 protein. The sample records 200,000 to 250,000 distinct CDR3 sequences, less than 20% being singletons. Time point here: newly diagnosed GD, antithyroid drugs for less than 3 months. Extracted RNA from PBMCs served as the source of the TCR library. These sequences were also reported in another study, on T cells in Graves' hyperthyroidism and ophthalmopathy.

This specimen was peripheral blood mononuclear cells (PBMCs), taken at new diagnosis, from a patient treated with antithyroid drugs. Receptors originate from a woman between 25 and 40 years old with Graves disease.

The table lists this clonotype with many counts. The CDR3 loop reads CASSPSGPNQPQHF. The DNA for the CDR3 is TGCGCCAGCAGCCCCTCAGGTCCCAATCAGCCCCAGCATTTT. The chain is built from TRBV5-1 and TRBJ1-5; D remains ambiguous. The germline V gene encodes CDR1 SGHRS and CDR2 YFSETQ. V gave up 4 bases and J gave up 3 bases, with 11 bases separating them. This CDR3 has 14 residues.

This clonotype was counted between two and nine times. The CDR3 nucleotides are TGTGCCAGCAGCCATGGGACCCTGGGGAGGCAAGAGACCCAGTACTTC. Its translation is CASSHGTLGRQETQYF. The chain is built from TRBV14 and TRBJ2-5, with a weak D call TRBD2 (6 bases). The CDR3 has 16 residues. CDR1 is SGHDN, CDR2 FVKESK, per germline. V was trimmed by 3 bases and J by 2 bases, leaving 16 bases between them.

The V gene is TRBV19, the J gene TRBJ2-1, with D possibly matching TRBD2 (5 bases). The CDR3 contains 18 residues. CDR1 and CDR2 from the germline V gene are LNHDA and SQIVND (reference sequence). Trimming left V 8 bases short and J 2 bases short, with 25 bases between. DNA for the CDR3: TGTGCCAGTGGATCGCCGGGGAGAACTTTCGACCCCTACAATGAGCAGTTCTTC. As protein: CASGSPGRTFDPYNEQFF.

This clonotype was recorded at least ten times. This chain joins TRBV11-2 and TRBJ1-3; no clear D gene. The germline gives CDR1 SGHAT, CDR2 FQNNGV. This CDR3 has 16 amino acids. Deletions cut 2 bases from V and 0 bases from J, with 11 bases between. As DNA, the CDR3 is TGTGCCAGCAGCTTAATTGGCAGGTCCTCTGGAAACACCATATATTTT. Protein: CASSLIGRSSGNTIYF.

Worth noting for this clonotype: This may be a read error, as it is one base from a much larger clone. The rearrangement uses TRBV6-2 or TRBV6-3 and TRBJ2-7, with D perhaps matching TRBD1 (6 bases). V gave up 6 bases and J gave up 4 bases, with 19 bases separating them. Germline CDR1 and CDR2: MNHEY and SVGEGT. The CDR3 totals 15 residues. The CDR3 DNA reads TGTGCCAGCAGCCAAGTGGGGGCAGGGAGTTACGAGCAGTACTTC. This translates into CASSQVGAGSYEQYF.

This clonotype appeared many times. The chain joins TRBV11-3 to TRBJ2-3; perhaps TRBD2 as D (6 bases). Trimming removed 5 bases at V and 6 bases at J, with 12 bases between. Per germline, CDR1 SGHNT and CDR2 YENEEA. The CDR3 runs to 13 residues. The DNA of the CDR3 is TGTGCCAGCAGCACGGGAGTTGCTGATACGCAGTATTTT. Amino acid sequence: CASSTGVADTQYF.

This clonotype came up many times. CDR3 residues: CASNLGGTAYGYTF. The CDR3 region has the DNA TGTGCCAGCAACCTAGGGGGGACAGCCTATGGCTACACCTTC. This chain uses TRBV6-2 or TRBV6-3 with TRBJ1-2; 7 bases fit TRBD1. The V and J ends lost 7 bases and 4 bases, in that order; junction bases with no gene match: 9. Germline values: CDR1 MNHEY, CDR2 SVGEGT. The CDR3 loop spans 14 amino acids.

This clonotype was recorded at least ten times. The DNA of the CDR3 is TGTGCCAGCAGCCAGGGACAGGCACACGAGGTCATTTCCTACGAGCAGTACTTC. Its translation is CASSQGQAHEVISYEQYF. The chain links TRBV13 to TRBJ2-7; 8 bases align to TRBD1. V lost 5 bases to trimming and J lost 1 base; unmatched junction nucleotides: 16. The CDR3 runs to 18 residues. The germline gives CDR1 PRHDT, CDR2 FYEKMQ (reference sequence).

This clonotype was observed many times. V and J are TRBV18 and TRBJ1-2, with no clear D. CDR1 is KGHSH and CDR2 is LQKENI in the germline V gene. The length of the CDR3 is 15 residues. V was shortened by 5 bases and J by 4 bases, with 17 bases between the two germline ends. The CDR3 is CASSRLEGSGYGYTF. The CDR3 nucleotides read TGTGCCAGCTCAAGACTGGAGGGAAGCGGCTATGGCTACACCTTC.